This section outlines one T cell receptor (beta chain) sequence together with its context. Its target is not known. The sample belongs to a study of metastatic and nonmetastatic thyroid tumors. Across the study: The comparison covered peripheral blood and tumor or nodule tissue in malignant and benign thyroid patients. Study conclusions and caveats: Significantly greater TCR beta diversity was reportedly found in malignant thyroid tumors than in benign nodules (in blood and tumor).

Via MiXCR, TCRdb re-called the PCR reads. The sample includes approximately 35,000 clones, 35% to 45% seen only once; the top ten take approximately 22%. Prior to thyroid surgery, none of the patients had received any treatment. Germline CDR1 is MDHEN and CDR2 is SYDVKM. This CDR3 comprises 14 residues. Trimming removed 1 base at V and 2 bases at J, with 8 bases between. The chain couples TRBV28 to TRBJ1-2; no definite D call. Specimen: tumor tissue. This sequence was found in a female donor with papillary thyroid cancer or a benign thyroid nodule (not recorded which). Some clones in this sample may be carry-over from other donors' samples. CDR3 coding DNA: TGTGCCAGCAGTTTATCACAGACCAACTATGGCTACACCTTC. Protein product: CASSLSQTNYGYTF.